A selection of T cell receptor beta chains follows, all from one sample in a study of control samples from healthy donors and cancer patients. Repertoires were generated with immunoSEQ multiplex PCR, while TCRdb's copy carries only in-frame clones and drops some. The sample includes under 150,000 clones, roughly 88% of them seen just once. The specimen sequenced was blood. Receptors were obtained from a man aged 35-49 years in good health. The CDR3 runs from the conserved cysteine through the conserved F or W. D genes are given only for firm matches. Clone size is not always given. Where it is, it says once, few, many or a class for expanded clones.

>TRBJ2-1|TRBV7-2|NA|TRBD1
TGTGCCAGCAGCTTAGTCCCCCCGACAGGGGCTTACAATGAGCAGTTCTTC
CASSLVPPTGAYNEQFF
>TRBJ2-3|TRBV5-4|once|TRBD1
TGTGCCAGCAGCCCCGAGCCGGGACAGAGCACAGATACGCAGTATTTT
CASSPEPGQSTDTQYF
>TRBJ1-1|TRBV6-5|NA|TRBD1
TGTGCCAGCAAGGGGGCGAGGGTAGGTACTGAAGCTTTCTTT
CASKGARVGTEAFF
>TRBJ2-3|TRBV27|NA|TRBD2
TGTGCCAGCAGTGCACCTAGCGGAAAGAGCACAGATACGCAGTATTTT
CASSAPSGKSTDTQYF
>TRBJ2-7|TRBV7-6|NA|NA
TGTGCCAGCAGCCCCGCCGGGAAAGGAACCTACGAGCAGTACTTC
CASSPAGKGTYEQYF
>TRBJ1-2|TRBV24-1|NA|TRBD1
TGTGCCACCAGCCCAGGGGGCTCGGACTATGGCTACACCTTC
CATSPGGSDYGYTF
>TRBJ2-7|TRBV5-6|NA|NA
TGTGCCAGCAGCTTGGCCGAGCCGACCTACGAGCAGTACTTC
CASSLAEPTYEQYF
>TRBJ1-4|TRBV7-9|NA|NA
TGTGCCAGCAGCCAGGCGGGGAATTCAACTAATGAAAAACTGTTTTTT
CASSQAGNSTNEKLFF
>TRBJ2-1|TRBV29-1|NA|NA
TGCAGCGTTGGTAGGGGGAAGCGCAATGAGCAGTTCTTC
CSVGRGKRNEQFF
>TRBJ2-7|TRBV9|NA|NA
TGTGCCAGCAGCGTAGATCCGGGGACCCACGAGCAGTACTTC
CASSVDPGTHEQYF
>TRBJ1-1|TRBV5-6|NA|NA
TGTGCCAGCAGCTGCAGAACGGATGAGAGTGTTGAAGCTTTCTTT
CASSCRTDESVEAFF
>TRBJ2-5|TRBV5-1|NA|TRBD1
TGCGCCAGCAGCATAGGACAGGGTGCTTTGCGGGGCCTCTCGGAGACCCAGTACTTC
CASSIGQGALRGLSETQYF
>TRBJ1-1|TRBV7-3|NA|NA
TGTGCCAGCAGCTTACAGGGAGTGGGCACTGAAGCTTTCTTT
CASSLQGVGTEAFF
>TRBJ1-5|TRBV2|NA|TRBD1
TGTGCCAGCAGTGAAGCGGGACAGGGACATCAGCCCCAGCATTTT
CASSEAGQGHQPQHF
>TRBJ2-7|TRBV5-6|NA|NA
TGTGCCAGCAGCCTCGACAACTTTACCTACGAGCAGTACTTC
CASSLDNFTYEQYF
>TRBJ2-7|TRBV6-2/TRBV6-3|once|NA
TGTGCCAGCAGTACTCAAGGGGCCTACGAGCAGTACTTC
CASSTQGAYEQYF
>TRBJ2-7|TRBV3-1/TRBV3-2|NA|NA
TGTGCCAGCAGCCGCCAAGGGACGGATACCTACGAGCAGTACTTC
CASSRQGTDTYEQYF
>TRBJ2-3|TRBV9|NA|TRBD2
TGTGCCAGCAGCGAGCGGGGGGCCAGCACAGATACGCAGTATTTT
CASSERGASTDTQYF
>TRBJ1-6|TRBV18|few|TRBD1
TGTGCCAGCTCTCCCCAGGGACAGGGCTCACCCCTCCACTTT
CASSPQGQGSPLHF
>TRBJ2-2|TRBV11-3|NA|TRBD2
TGTGCCAGCAGCACCGGACTAGCGGACACCGGGGAGCTGTTTTTT
CASSTGLADTGELFF
>TRBJ2-5|TRBV6-5|NA|NA
TGTGCCAGCAGCAGAACGTACCAAGAGACCCAGTACTTC
CASSRTYQETQYF
>TRBJ1-6|TRBV7-2|NA|TRBD1
TGTGCCAGCAGCTTCCATCCTACAGGGGATTCACCCCTCCACTTT
CASSFHPTGDSPLHF
>TRBJ1-2|TRBV7-2|NA|NA
TGTGCCAGCAGCTCCGGACAGACTTACTATGGCTACACCTTC
CASSSGQTYYGYTF
>TRBJ1-6|TRBV12-3/TRBV12-4|once|NA
TGTGCCAGCAAGGACAGCTATTCACCCCTCCACTTT
CASKDSYSPLHF
>TRBJ1-5|TRBV6-6|NA|NA
TGTGCCAGCAGTGCGACAATTAGGCAGCCCCAGCATTTT
CASSATIRQPQHF
>TRBJ2-3|TRBV6-5|NA|NA
TGTGCCAGCACCATGAGGGCGGGGGCCACAGATACGCAGTATTTT
CASTMRAGATDTQYF
>TRBJ1-5|TRBV6-4|NA|NA
TGTGCCAGCAGCCCCGACAGGAGACAGCCCCAGCATTTT
CASSPDRRQPQHF
>TRBJ1-2|TRBV19|once|NA
TGTGCCACTTTGCAGGGGCTACAGTCCTATGGCTACACCTTC
CATLQGLQSYGYTF
>TRBJ2-3|TRBV7-3|NA|NA
TGTGCCAGCAGCTTAAGCGGTAGCGGACCAGATACGCAGTATTTT
CASSLSGSGPDTQYF
>TRBJ1-2|TRBV5-4|NA|TRBD1
TGTGCCAGCAGCTTGGGCCTACAGGGGCCCTATGGCTACACCTTC
CASSLGLQGPYGYTF
>TRBJ1-1|TRBV30|NA|NA
TGTGCCTGGAGTGTACGACGCCGTAGAACTGAAGCTTTCTTT
CAWSVRRRRTEAFF
>TRBJ1-5|TRBV24-1|NA|TRBD1
TGTGCCACCAGTAGGACAGGGGTACAGCCCCAGCATTTT
CATSRTGVQPQHF
>TRBJ1-2|TRBV7-9|NA|NA
TGTGCCAGCAACCTAGGGGCTGACTATGGCTACACCTTC
CASNLGADYGYTF
>TRBJ1-2|TRBV2|NA|TRBD1
TGTGCCAGCAGCGTACAGGACAGGGGGCCCTATGGCTACACCTTC
CASSVQDRGPYGYTF
>TRBJ1-2|TRBV27|NA|TRBD1
TGTGCCAGCAGGCTTCGACAGGGAAGCTATGGCTACACCTTC
CASRLRQGSYGYTF
>TRBJ2-7|TRBV29-1|once|TRBD1
TGCAGCGTTGCGGGACAGGCTACCTACGAGCAGTACTTC
CSVAGQATYEQYF
>TRBJ1-1|TRBV10-2|NA|NA
TGCGCCAGCAGGGGGGGGGCCATGAACACTGAAGCTTTCTTT
CASRGGAMNTEAFF
>TRBJ1-5|TRBV12-2|NA|NA
TGTGCAAGTCGCTTAGCTGGTCAGCCCCAGCATTTT
CASRLAGQPQHF
>TRBJ1-3|TRBV7-2|NA|NA
TGTGCCAGCAGCTTAGGGGGGGTTGCTGGAAACACCATATATTTT
CASSLGGVAGNTIYF
>TRBJ1-2|TRBV7-9|NA|NA
TGTGCCAGCAGCTCCAGGGCTTCTAACTATGGCTACACCTTC
CASSSRASNYGYTF
>TRBJ1-2|TRBV7-9|NA|TRBD1
TGTGCCAGCAGCTTTACAGGGGAGATTGGCTACACCTTC
CASSFTGEIGYTF
>TRBJ2-3|TRBV24-1|NA|NA
TGTGCCACCAGTGCCTTGCCGGGGGTTGAGGGGACTAGCACAGATACGCAGTATTTT
CATSALPGVEGTSTDTQYF
>TRBJ1-3|TRBV7-9|NA|TRBD1
TGTGCCAGCAGCTCCACAGGGGGAGGAGGAAACACCATATATTTT
CASSSTGGGGNTIYF
>TRBJ2-4|TRBV5-1|NA|TRBD2
TGCGCCAGCAGCGGCTCCGGGACTACAGACCTAGCCAAAAACATTCAGTACTTC
CASSGSGTTDLAKNIQYF
>TRBJ1-6|TRBV24-1|NA|NA
TGTGCCACCAGTGAGGGGAAGGTAGGCTCACCCCTCCACTTT
CATSEGKVGSPLHF
>TRBJ1-5|TRBV6-1|NA|TRBD1
TGTGCCAGCAGTGCGCGGACAGGGTTCCCTTTGGGCAATCAGCCCCAGCATTTT
CASSARTGFPLGNQPQHF
>TRBJ1-4|TRBV28|NA|TRBD1
TGTGCCAGCAGTTCTTCAGGACAGGGAGCCTCCCTGTTTTTT
CASSSSGQGASLFF
>TRBJ1-4|TRBV14|NA|TRBD1
TGTGCCAGCAGCCCCGGGACAGGGGATGAAAAACTGTTTTTT
CASSPGTGDEKLFF
>TRBJ1-1|TRBV3-1/TRBV3-2|NA|NA
TGTGCCAGCAGCCAAGGGTACAGAGCTTTCTTT
CASSQGYRAFF
>TRBJ1-1|TRBV18|NA|TRBD1
TGTGCCAGCTCACCTAAGGACAGGATTGGTGGCACTGAAGCTTTCTTT
CASSPKDRIGGTEAFF
>TRBJ2-7|TRBV19|NA|NA
TGTGCCAGTAGCGAGACGTCCTCCCCCTACGAGCAGTACTTC
CASSETSSPYEQYF